The source of this TCR beta chain is a study of T cells in tuberculosis. The wider study: T cells were selected with CD1B tetramers loaded with glucose monomycolate.

After thawing and overnight rest, PBMC were stained with GMM-loaded CD1B tetramer, viability dye and anti-CD3 for sorting. C32 glucose monomycolate from Rhodococcus equi was loaded onto the CD1B tetramers. Tetramer-negative cells, some 95,000 per donor, were also sorted. The CDR3 sequence is 16 residues long. V lost 4 bases to trimming and J lost 5 bases, with 21 bases between them. Germline CDR1 is SGHNT and CDR2 is YYREEE (reference sequence). Sequencing used immunoSEQ multiplex PCR; TCRdb keeps in-frame clones, though not all of them. The repertoire has 54,000 or so clones, about 76% of them found once; the top ten carry 10% to 15%.

Sequenced: CD1b-GMM tetramer-negative cells sorted from PBMCs. The sequence was collected from an adult woman with latent tuberculosis. The rearrangement links TRBV5-4 to TRBJ2-5; no firm D call. CDR3 sequence (DNA): TGTGCCAGCAGCCCAAACGTCAAACAGAACGCGGAGACCCAGTACTTC. Encoded protein: CASSPNVKQNAETQYF. The full variable domain, in which reference TRBV5-4 and TRBJ2-5 provide the parts outside the CDR3, is ETGVTQSPTHLIKTRGQQVTLRCSSQSGHNTVSWYQQALGQGPQFIFQYYREEENGRGNFPPRFSGLQFPNYSSELNVNALELDDSALYLCASSPNVKQNAETQYFGPGTRLLVL.